A selection of T cell receptor beta chains follows, all from one sample in a study of shared clonotypes between healthy human individuals. The protocol was immunoSEQ multiplex PCR, while the TCRdb copy is restricted to in-frame clones and leaves out a portion. The repertoire has more than 900,000 clones, about four fifths of them found once; the top ten carry roughly 0.55%. The sample taken for sequencing was memory CD4+ T cells from PBMCs. Receptor source: a young man in good health. Some clones in this sample may be carry-over from other donors' samples. Each CDR3 is given with its conserved first and last residue. Each record gives: J gene, D gene, V gene, clone size, CDR3 protein, CDR3 DNA. D genes are given only for firm matches. Expanded clones are given a class, and other clones once, few, many or no size at all.

j_call: TRBJ2-3; d_call: TRBD2; v_call: TRBV10-3; clone_size: NA; cdr3_aa: CAIGTSGSPQYF; cdr3_nt: TGTGCCATCGGGACTAGCGGGAGCCCGCAGTATTTT
j_call: TRBJ1-5; d_call: NA; v_call: TRBV30; clone_size: few; cdr3_aa: CAWRGGGAYQPQHF; cdr3_nt: TGTGCCTGGAGGGGAGGAGGGGCTTATCAGCCCCAGCATTTT
j_call: TRBJ1-2; d_call: NA; v_call: TRBV6-5; clone_size: NA; cdr3_aa: CASRIRAGNGYTF; cdr3_nt: TGTGCCAGCAGGATAAGGGCCGGGAATGGCTACACCTTC
j_call: TRBJ2-7; d_call: TRBD1; v_call: TRBV28; clone_size: NA; cdr3_aa: CASSPLGGLPREQYF; cdr3_nt: TGTGCCAGCAGTCCCTTAGGGGGCCTCCCCCGCGAGCAGTACTTC
j_call: TRBJ2-1; d_call: TRBD2; v_call: TRBV7-3; clone_size: NA; cdr3_aa: CASSSSGTSGNEQFF; cdr3_nt: TGTGCCAGCAGCTCCAGCGGGACTAGCGGCAATGAGCAGTTCTTC
j_call: TRBJ1-2; d_call: NA; v_call: TRBV13; clone_size: NA; cdr3_aa: CASRSQGGGYTF; cdr3_nt: TGTGCCAGCAGAAGCCAGGGTGGTGGCTACACCTTC
j_call: TRBJ2-2; d_call: NA; v_call: TRBV14; clone_size: NA; cdr3_aa: CASSRTAGHGELFF; cdr3_nt: TGTGCCAGCAGCCGAACCGCAGGGCACGGGGAGCTGTTTTTT
j_call: TRBJ2-1; d_call: TRBD2; v_call: TRBV4-1; clone_size: NA; cdr3_aa: CASSQVSGGYNEQFF; cdr3_nt: TGCGCCAGCAGCCAAGTTAGCGGGGGCTACAATGAGCAGTTCTTC
j_call: TRBJ2-1; d_call: TRBD2; v_call: TRBV10-3; clone_size: NA; cdr3_aa: CAISEETSETHNEQFF; cdr3_nt: TGTGCCATCAGTGAGGAGACTAGCGAGACCCACAATGAGCAGTTCTTC
j_call: TRBJ2-5; d_call: TRBD1; v_call: TRBV6-1; clone_size: NA; cdr3_aa: CASSALSAGGERETQYF; cdr3_nt: TGTGCCAGCAGTGCTCTCTCTGCAGGGGGCGAGAGAGAGACCCAGTACTTC
j_call: TRBJ1-2; d_call: TRBD1; v_call: TRBV11-2; clone_size: NA; cdr3_aa: CASSFGTGNYGYTF; cdr3_nt: TGTGCCAGCAGCTTTGGGACAGGGAACTATGGCTACACCTTC
j_call: TRBJ1-1; d_call: TRBD1; v_call: TRBV7-3; clone_size: NA; cdr3_aa: CASSPGGPNTEAFF; cdr3_nt: TGTGCCAGCAGCCCAGGGGGGCCGAACACTGAAGCTTTCTTT
j_call: TRBJ2-7; d_call: TRBD1; v_call: TRBV9; clone_size: NA; cdr3_aa: CASSAHRDRASEQYF; cdr3_nt: TGTGCCAGCAGCGCGCACCGGGACAGAGCCTCTGAGCAGTACTTC
j_call: TRBJ2-5; d_call: NA; v_call: TRBV5-4; clone_size: once; cdr3_aa: CASSLVAETQYF; cdr3_nt: TGTGCCAGCAGCTTGGTAGCGGAGACCCAGTACTTC
j_call: TRBJ1-1; d_call: NA; v_call: TRBV2; clone_size: NA; cdr3_aa: CASSDAPNTEAFF; cdr3_nt: TGTGCCAGCAGTGACGCACCGAACACTGAAGCTTTCTTT
j_call: TRBJ1-3; d_call: NA; v_call: TRBV4-1; clone_size: NA; cdr3_aa: CASSRLTADSGNTIYF; cdr3_nt: TGCGCCAGCAGCCGACTGACAGCCGACTCTGGAAACACCATATATTTT
j_call: TRBJ1-1; d_call: NA; v_call: TRBV7-2; clone_size: NA; cdr3_aa: CASSLLGAFTEAFF; cdr3_nt: TGTGCCAGCAGCTTATTAGGGGCGTTTACTGAAGCTTTCTTT
j_call: TRBJ1-1; d_call: NA; v_call: TRBV28; clone_size: many; cdr3_aa: CASRPLRGRVNTEAFF; cdr3_nt: TGTGCCAGCAGACCTCTTCGCGGGCGCGTGAACACTGAAGCTTTCTTT
j_call: TRBJ1-4; d_call: NA; v_call: TRBV5-5; clone_size: NA; cdr3_aa: CASSRSNEKLFF; cdr3_nt: TGTGCCAGCAGCCGGAGTAATGAAAAACTGTTTTTT
j_call: TRBJ2-7; d_call: TRBD2; v_call: TRBV2; clone_size: once; cdr3_aa: CASRSSGSSYEQYF; cdr3_nt: TGTGCCAGCAGATCTAGCGGGTCCTCCTACGAGCAGTACTTC
j_call: TRBJ2-5; d_call: NA; v_call: TRBV28; clone_size: few; cdr3_aa: CASDGSGQETQYF; cdr3_nt: TGTGCCAGCGACGGCAGCGGACAAGAGACCCAGTACTTC
j_call: TRBJ2-2; d_call: TRBD2; v_call: TRBV5-1; clone_size: NA; cdr3_aa: CASSPESGSLSTGELFF; cdr3_nt: TGCGCCAGCAGCCCGGAAAGCGGGAGTTTGAGTACCGGGGAGCTGTTTTTT
j_call: TRBJ2-2; d_call: TRBD1; v_call: TRBV7-9; clone_size: few; cdr3_aa: CASSVGTGKLLRAGELFF; cdr3_nt: TGTGCCAGCAGCGTCGGGACAGGGAAACTACTAAGAGCCGGGGAGCTGTTTTTT
j_call: TRBJ1-2; d_call: NA; v_call: TRBV5-1; clone_size: NA; cdr3_aa: CASSLGASWYGYTF; cdr3_nt: TGCGCCAGCAGCTTGGGGGCTAGTTGGTATGGCTACACCTTC
j_call: TRBJ1-5; d_call: NA; v_call: TRBV30; clone_size: NA; cdr3_aa: CAWSAEGYQPQHF; cdr3_nt: TGTGCCTGGAGCGCTGAAGGGTATCAGCCCCAGCATTTT
j_call: TRBJ1-2; d_call: NA; v_call: TRBV28; clone_size: NA; cdr3_aa: CASSLLQPGGYTF; cdr3_nt: TGTGCCAGCAGTTTACTTCAACCGGGTGGCTACACCTTC
j_call: TRBJ2-5; d_call: NA; v_call: TRBV2; clone_size: NA; cdr3_aa: CASSASLQRGQETQYF; cdr3_nt: TGTGCCAGCAGTGCGAGTTTACAGCGTGGACAAGAGACCCAGTACTTC
j_call: TRBJ2-7; d_call: TRBD2; v_call: TRBV6-5; clone_size: NA; cdr3_aa: CASSPRTSSDEQYF; cdr3_nt: TGTGCCAGCAGTCCGAGGACTAGTAGCGACGAGCAGTACTTC
j_call: TRBJ1-1; d_call: TRBD1; v_call: TRBV18; clone_size: NA; cdr3_aa: CASSLDRQSTEAFF; cdr3_nt: TGTGCCAGCTCTCTGGACAGGCAGAGCACTGAAGCTTTCTTT
j_call: TRBJ1-2; d_call: TRBD1; v_call: TRBV6-1; clone_size: once; cdr3_aa: CASTPGQGVYGYTF; cdr3_nt: TGTGCCAGCACCCCGGGACAGGGGGTCTATGGCTACACCTTC
j_call: TRBJ1-1; d_call: NA; v_call: TRBV6-6; clone_size: NA; cdr3_aa: CASSYMPQSRTEAFF; cdr3_nt: TGTGCCAGCAGTTATATGCCTCAAAGCAGGACTGAAGCTTTCTTT
j_call: TRBJ2-5; d_call: NA; v_call: TRBV11-2; clone_size: NA; cdr3_aa: CASSAIIREEETQYF; cdr3_nt: TGTGCCAGCAGCGCCATAATCCGGGAAGAAGAGACCCAGTACTTC
j_call: TRBJ1-4; d_call: NA; v_call: TRBV5-1; clone_size: once; cdr3_aa: CASSLGAFGGQGEKLFF; cdr3_nt: TGCGCCAGCAGCTTGGGAGCTTTCGGGGGCCAGGGGGAAAAACTGTTTTTT
j_call: TRBJ2-1; d_call: NA; v_call: TRBV29-1; clone_size: NA; cdr3_aa: CSVVPTGSEQFF; cdr3_nt: TGCAGCGTTGTTCCAACAGGTTCTGAGCAGTTCTTC
j_call: TRBJ2-7; d_call: NA; v_call: TRBV30; clone_size: NA; cdr3_aa: CAWSDLSYEQYF; cdr3_nt: TGTGCCTGGAGTGACCTCTCCTACGAGCAGTACTTC
j_call: TRBJ1-3; d_call: TRBD1; v_call: TRBV5-4; clone_size: NA; cdr3_aa: CASSLGTGGTGNTIYF; cdr3_nt: TGTGCCAGCAGCTTAGGGACAGGGGGCACTGGAAACACCATATATTTT
j_call: TRBJ1-4; d_call: NA; v_call: TRBV28; clone_size: NA; cdr3_aa: CASSASGVNEKLFF; cdr3_nt: TGTGCCAGCAGTGCCTCGGGCGTAAACGAAAAACTGTTTTTT
j_call: TRBJ2-2; d_call: NA; v_call: TRBV7-3; clone_size: NA; cdr3_aa: CASSYLGNTGELFF; cdr3_nt: TGTGCCAGCAGCTATCTGGGGAACACCGGGGAGCTGTTTTTT
j_call: TRBJ1-1; d_call: NA; v_call: TRBV7-6; clone_size: NA; cdr3_aa: CASSLYGTHDVSNEAFF; cdr3_nt: TGTGCCAGCAGCTTATATGGGACACATGATGTTTCGAATGAAGCTTTCTTT